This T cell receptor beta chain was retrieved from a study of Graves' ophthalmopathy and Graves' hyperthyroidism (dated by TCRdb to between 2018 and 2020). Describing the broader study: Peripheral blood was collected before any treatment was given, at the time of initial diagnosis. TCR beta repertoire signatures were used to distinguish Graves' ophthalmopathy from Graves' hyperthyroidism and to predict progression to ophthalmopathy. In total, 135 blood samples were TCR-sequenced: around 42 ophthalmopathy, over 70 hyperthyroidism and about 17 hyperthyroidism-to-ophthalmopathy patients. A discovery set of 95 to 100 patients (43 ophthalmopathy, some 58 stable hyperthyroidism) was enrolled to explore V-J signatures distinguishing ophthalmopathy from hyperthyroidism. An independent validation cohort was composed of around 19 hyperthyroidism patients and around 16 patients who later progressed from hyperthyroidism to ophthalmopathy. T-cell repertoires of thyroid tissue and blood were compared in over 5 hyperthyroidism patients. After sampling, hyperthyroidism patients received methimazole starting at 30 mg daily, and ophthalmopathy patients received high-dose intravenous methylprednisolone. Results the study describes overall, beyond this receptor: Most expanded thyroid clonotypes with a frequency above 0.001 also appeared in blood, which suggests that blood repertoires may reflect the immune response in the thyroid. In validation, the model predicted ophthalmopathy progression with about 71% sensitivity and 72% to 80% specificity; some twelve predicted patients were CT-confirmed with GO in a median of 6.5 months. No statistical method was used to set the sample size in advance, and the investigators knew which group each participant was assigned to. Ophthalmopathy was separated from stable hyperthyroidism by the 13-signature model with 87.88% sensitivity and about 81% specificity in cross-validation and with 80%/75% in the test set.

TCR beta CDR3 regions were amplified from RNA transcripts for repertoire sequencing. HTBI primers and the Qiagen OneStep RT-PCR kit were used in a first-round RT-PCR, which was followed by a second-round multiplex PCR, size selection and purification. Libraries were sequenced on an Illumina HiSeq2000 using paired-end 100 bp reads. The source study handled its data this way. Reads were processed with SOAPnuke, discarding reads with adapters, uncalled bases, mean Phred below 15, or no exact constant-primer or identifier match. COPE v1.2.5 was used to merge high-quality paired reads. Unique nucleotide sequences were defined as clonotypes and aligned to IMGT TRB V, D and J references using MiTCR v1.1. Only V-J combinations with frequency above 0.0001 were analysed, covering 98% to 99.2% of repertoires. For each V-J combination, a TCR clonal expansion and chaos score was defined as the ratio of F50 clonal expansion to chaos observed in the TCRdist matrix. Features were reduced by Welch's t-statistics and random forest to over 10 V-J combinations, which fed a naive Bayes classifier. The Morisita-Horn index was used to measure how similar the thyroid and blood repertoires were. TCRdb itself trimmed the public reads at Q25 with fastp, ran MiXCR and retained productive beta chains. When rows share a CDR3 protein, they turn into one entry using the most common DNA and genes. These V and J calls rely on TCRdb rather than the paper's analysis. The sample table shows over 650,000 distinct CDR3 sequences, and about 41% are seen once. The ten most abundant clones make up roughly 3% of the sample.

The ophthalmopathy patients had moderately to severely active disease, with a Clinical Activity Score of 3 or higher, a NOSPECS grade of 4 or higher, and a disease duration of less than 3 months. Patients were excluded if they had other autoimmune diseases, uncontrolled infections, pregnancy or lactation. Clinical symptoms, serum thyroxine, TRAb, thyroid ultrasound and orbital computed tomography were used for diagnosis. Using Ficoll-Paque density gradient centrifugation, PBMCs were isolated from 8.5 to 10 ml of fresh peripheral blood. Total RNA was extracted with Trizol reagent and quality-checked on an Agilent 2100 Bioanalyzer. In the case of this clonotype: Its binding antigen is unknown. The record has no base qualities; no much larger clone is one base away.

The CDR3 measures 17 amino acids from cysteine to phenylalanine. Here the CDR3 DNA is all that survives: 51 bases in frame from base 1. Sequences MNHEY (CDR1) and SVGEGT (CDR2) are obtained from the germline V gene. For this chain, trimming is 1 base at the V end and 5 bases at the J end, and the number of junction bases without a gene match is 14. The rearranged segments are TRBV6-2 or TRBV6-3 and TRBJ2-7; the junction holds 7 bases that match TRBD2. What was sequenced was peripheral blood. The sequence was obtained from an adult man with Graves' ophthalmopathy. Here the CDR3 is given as CASSYWTWKTSWNEQYF. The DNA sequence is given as TGTGCCAGCAGTTACTGGACTTGGAAGACTAGCTGGAACGAGCAGTACTTC.